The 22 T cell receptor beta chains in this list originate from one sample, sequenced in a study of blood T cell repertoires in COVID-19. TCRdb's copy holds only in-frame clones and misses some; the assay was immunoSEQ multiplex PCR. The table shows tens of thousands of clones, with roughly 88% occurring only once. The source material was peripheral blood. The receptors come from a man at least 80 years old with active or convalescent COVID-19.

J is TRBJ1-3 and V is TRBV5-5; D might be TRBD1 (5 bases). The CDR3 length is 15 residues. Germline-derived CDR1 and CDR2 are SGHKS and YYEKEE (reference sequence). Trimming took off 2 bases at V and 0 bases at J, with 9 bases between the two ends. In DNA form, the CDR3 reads TGTGCCAGCAGCTTAGACAGTGGCTCTGGAAACACCATATATTTT. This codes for CASSLDSGSGNTIYF.

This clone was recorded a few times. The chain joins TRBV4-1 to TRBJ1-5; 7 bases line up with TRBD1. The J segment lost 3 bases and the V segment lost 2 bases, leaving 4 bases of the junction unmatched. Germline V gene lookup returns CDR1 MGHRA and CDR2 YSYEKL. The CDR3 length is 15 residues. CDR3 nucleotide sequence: TGCGCCAGCAGCCAATCGGACAGGCTCAATCAGCCCCAGCATTTT. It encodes CASSQSDRLNQPQHF.

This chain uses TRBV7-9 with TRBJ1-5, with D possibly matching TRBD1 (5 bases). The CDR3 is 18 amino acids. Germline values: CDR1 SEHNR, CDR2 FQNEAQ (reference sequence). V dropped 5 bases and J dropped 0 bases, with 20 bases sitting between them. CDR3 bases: TGTGCCAGCAGCCCGGGGGTCCATGGGGCGGGTAGCAATCAGCCCCAGCATTTT. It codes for CASSPGVHGAGSNQPQHF.

CDR3 protein: CATSRVSGNQPQHF. For the CDR3, the DNA is TGTGCCACCAGCAGGGTATCGGGCAATCAGCCCCAGCATTTT. The rearrangement joins TRBV15 to TRBJ1-5; D remains unclear. The CDR3 consists of 14 residues. Germline values: CDR1 LNHNV, CDR2 YYDKDF (reference sequence). V lost 3 bases to trimming and J lost 2 bases, with 8 bases between them.

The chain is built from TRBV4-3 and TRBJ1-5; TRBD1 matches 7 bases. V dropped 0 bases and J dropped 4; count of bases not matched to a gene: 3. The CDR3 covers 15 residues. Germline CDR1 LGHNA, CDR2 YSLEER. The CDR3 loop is CASSQETGTNQPQHF. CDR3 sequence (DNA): TGCGCCAGCAGCCAAGAGACAGGGACTAATCAGCCCCAGCATTTT.

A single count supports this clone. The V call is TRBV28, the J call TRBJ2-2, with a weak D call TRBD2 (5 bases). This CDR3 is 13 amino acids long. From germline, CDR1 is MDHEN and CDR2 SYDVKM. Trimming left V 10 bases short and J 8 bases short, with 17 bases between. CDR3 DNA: TGTGCCACCCTCTCTCGGGGTCCGGGGGAGCTGTTTTTT. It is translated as CATLSRGPGELFF.

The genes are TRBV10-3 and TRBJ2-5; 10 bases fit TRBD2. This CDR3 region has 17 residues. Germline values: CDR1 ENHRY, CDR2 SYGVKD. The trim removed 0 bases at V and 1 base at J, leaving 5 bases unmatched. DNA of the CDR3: TGTGCCATCAGTGAGTCAACTAGCGGGACCCTCCAAGAGACCCAGTACTTC. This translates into CAISESTSGTLQETQYF.

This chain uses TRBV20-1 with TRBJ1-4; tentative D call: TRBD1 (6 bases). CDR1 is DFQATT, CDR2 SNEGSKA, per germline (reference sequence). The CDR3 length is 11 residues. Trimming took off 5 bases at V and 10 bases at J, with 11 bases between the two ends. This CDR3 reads CSAADRRKLFF. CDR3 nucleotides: TGCAGTGCTGCGGACAGACGAAAACTGTTTTTT.

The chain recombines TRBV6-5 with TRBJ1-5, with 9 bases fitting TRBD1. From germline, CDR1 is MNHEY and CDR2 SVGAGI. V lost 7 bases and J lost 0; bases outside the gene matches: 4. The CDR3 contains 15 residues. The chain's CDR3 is CASTRGQGSNQPQHF. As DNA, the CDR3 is TGTGCCAGCACGCGGGGACAGGGTAGCAATCAGCCCCAGCATTTT.

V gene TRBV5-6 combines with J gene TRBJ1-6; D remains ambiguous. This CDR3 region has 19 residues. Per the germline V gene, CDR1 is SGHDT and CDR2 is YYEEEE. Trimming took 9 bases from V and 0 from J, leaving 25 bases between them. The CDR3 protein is CANQHPLGVGYSYNSPLHF. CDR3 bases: TGTGCCAACCAGCATCCACTCGGGGTTGGTTACTCCTATAATTCACCCCTCCACTTT.

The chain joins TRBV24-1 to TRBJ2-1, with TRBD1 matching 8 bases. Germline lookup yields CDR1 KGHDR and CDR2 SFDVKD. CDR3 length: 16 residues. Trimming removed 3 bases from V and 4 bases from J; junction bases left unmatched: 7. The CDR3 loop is CATSDAGTGLYNEQFF. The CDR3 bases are TGTGCCACCAGTGATGCCGGGACAGGTTTGTACAATGAGCAGTTCTTC.

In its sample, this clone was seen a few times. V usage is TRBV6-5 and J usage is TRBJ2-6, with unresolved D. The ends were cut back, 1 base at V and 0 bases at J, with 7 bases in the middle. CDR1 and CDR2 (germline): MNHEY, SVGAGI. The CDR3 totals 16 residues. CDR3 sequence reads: CASSYLAPSGANVLTF. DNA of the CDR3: TGTGCCAGCAGTTACTTAGCTCCCTCTGGGGCCAACGTCCTGACTTTC.

This chain's CDR3 is CASSPVGGNYGYTF. Here the CDR3 DNA reads TGTGCCAGCAGTCCGGTGGGCGGGAACTATGGCTACACCTTC. The chain joins TRBV11-2 to TRBJ1-2; D unclear. Per germline, CDR1 SGHAT and CDR2 FQNNGV. Trimming left V 6 bases short and J 2 bases short, with 13 bases between. The CDR3 is 14 amino acids.

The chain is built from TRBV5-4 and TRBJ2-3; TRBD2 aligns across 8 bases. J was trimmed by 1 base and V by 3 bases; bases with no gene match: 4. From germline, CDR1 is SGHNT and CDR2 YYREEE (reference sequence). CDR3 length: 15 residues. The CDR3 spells CASSSGSGGTDTQYF. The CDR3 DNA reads TGTGCCAGCAGCTCTGGTAGCGGGGGCACAGATACGCAGTATTTT.

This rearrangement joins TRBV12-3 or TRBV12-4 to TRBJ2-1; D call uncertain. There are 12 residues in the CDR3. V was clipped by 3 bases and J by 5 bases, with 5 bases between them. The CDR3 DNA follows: TGTGCCAGCAGTTTTGAGGACAATGAGCAGTTCTTC. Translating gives CASSFEDNEQFF.

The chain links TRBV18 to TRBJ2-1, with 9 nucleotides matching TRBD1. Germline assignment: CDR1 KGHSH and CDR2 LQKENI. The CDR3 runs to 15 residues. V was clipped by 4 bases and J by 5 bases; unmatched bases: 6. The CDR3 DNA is TGTGCCAGCTCACGCCGACAGGGGGTCCACAATGAGCAGTTCTTC. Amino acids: CASSRRQGVHNEQFF.

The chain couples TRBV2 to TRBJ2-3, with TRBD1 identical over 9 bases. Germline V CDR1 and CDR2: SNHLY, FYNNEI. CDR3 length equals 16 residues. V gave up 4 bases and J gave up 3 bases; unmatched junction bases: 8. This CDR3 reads CASSGRTGVSTDTQYF. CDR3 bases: TGTGCCAGCAGTGGTAGGACAGGGGTCTCGACAGATACGCAGTATTTT.

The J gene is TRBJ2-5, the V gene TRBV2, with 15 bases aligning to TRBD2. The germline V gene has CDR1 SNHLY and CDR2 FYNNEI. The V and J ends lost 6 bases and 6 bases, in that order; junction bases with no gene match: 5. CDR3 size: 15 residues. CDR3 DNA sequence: TGTGCCAGCAGGCCGGGACTAGCGGGGGGAAAGACCCAGTACTTC. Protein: CASRPGLAGGKTQYF.

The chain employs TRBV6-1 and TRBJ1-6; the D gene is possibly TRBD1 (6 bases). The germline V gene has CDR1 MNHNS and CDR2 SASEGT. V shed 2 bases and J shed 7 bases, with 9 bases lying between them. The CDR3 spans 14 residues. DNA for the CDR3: TGTGCCAGCAGTGAAAACAGGGCGAATTCACCCCTCCACTTT. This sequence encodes CASSENRANSPLHF.

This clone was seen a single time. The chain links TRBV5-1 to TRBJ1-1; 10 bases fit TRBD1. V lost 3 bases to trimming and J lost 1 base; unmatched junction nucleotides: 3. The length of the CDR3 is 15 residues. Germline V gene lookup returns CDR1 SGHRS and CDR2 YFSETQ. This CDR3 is CASSWTGGKNTEAFF. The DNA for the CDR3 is TGCGCCAGCAGCTGGACAGGGGGTAAGAACACTGAAGCTTTCTTT.

In DNA, the CDR3 is TGTGCCTGGAGCTGGACAGGGGGCCGGAATGAGCAGTTCTTC. This gives the protein CAWSWTGGRNEQFF. The chain joins TRBV30 to TRBJ2-1; 11 bases agree with TRBD1. Per germline, CDR1 GTSNPN and CDR2 SVGIG (reference sequence). The CDR3 runs 14 residues. J lost 7 bases, V lost 3 bases, and 5 bases had no gene match.

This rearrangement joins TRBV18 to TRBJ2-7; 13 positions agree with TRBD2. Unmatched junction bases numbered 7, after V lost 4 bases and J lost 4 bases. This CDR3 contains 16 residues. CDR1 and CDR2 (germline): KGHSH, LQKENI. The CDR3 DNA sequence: TGTGCCAGCTCACGGCGGACTAGCGGGAGTATTTACGAGCAGTACTTC. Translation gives CASSRRTSGSIYEQYF.